The 19 T cell receptor beta chains listed next were all sequenced from one sample in a study of blood T cell repertoires in COVID-19. Some clones are missing from TCRdb's copy, which holds only in-frame ones; the method was immunoSEQ multiplex PCR. The sample has some 120,000 clones, 79% seen once; the top ten hold about 40%. The material sequenced was peripheral blood. These receptors originate from a middle-aged man with active or convalescent COVID-19.

The genes are TRBV5-1 and TRBJ2-1; 10 nucleotides line up with TRBD2. The length of the CDR3 is 15 residues. The germline CDR1 and CDR2 sequences are SGHRS and YFSETQ. V lost 3 bases to trimming and J lost 2 bases; unmatched junction nucleotides: 2. The CDR3 loop is CASSSGTSAYNEQFF. DNA of the CDR3: TGCGCCAGCAGCTCCGGGACTAGCGCCTACAATGAGCAGTTCTTC. Drawing the rest from reference TRBV5-1 and TRBJ2-1, the complete variable domain is KAGVTQTPRYLIKTRGQQVTLSCSPISGHRSVSWYQQTPGQGLQFLFEYFSETQRNKGNFPGRFSGRQFSNSRSEMNVSTLELGDSALYLCASSSGTSAYNEQFFGPGTRLTVL.

The chain employs TRBV20-1 and TRBJ2-7; D unresolved. Trimming took 3 bases from V and 2 from J, leaving 5 bases between them. Germline lookup yields CDR1 DFQATT and CDR2 SNEGSKA (reference sequence). The CDR3 is 11 residues long. The CDR3 nucleotides read TGCAGTGCTAGCCAGGCCTACGAGCAGTACTTC. It is translated as CSASQAYEQYF.

This clone has more than one count but fewer than ten. The chain recombines TRBV5-4 with TRBJ1-1; 8 bases map to TRBD1. In germline, CDR1 is SGHNT, CDR2 YYREEE (reference sequence). The CDR3 has 17 amino acids. J was trimmed by 0 bases and V by 3 bases; bases with no gene match: 10. Here the CDR3 reads CASSSRDRITVNTEAFF. CDR3 in DNA: TGTGCCAGCAGCTCCCGGGACAGGATTACTGTGAACACTGAAGCTTTCTTT.

This clone was observed a single time. V and J are TRBV5-6 and TRBJ1-1; 7 nucleotides agree with TRBD1. The junction had 8 bases not matched to a gene; V was cut back by 4 bases and J by 5 bases. Germline assignment: CDR1 SGHDT and CDR2 YYEEEE. This CDR3 region has 14 residues. As DNA, the CDR3 is TGTGCCAGCAGCCCCCTCACAGGGGCTACTGAAGCTTTCTTT. As protein: CASSPLTGATEAFF.

The V and J genes are TRBV6-5 and TRBJ1-1, with TRBD1 matching 9 bases. Looked up from germline, CDR1 is MNHEY and CDR2 is SVGAGI. Trimming removed 6 bases from V and 1 base from J; junction bases left unmatched: 6. CDR3 length equals 15 residues. The CDR3 bases are TGTGCCAGCAGCGGGACAGGGAGGGGGAACACTGAAGCTTTCTTT. The encoded protein is CASSGTGRGNTEAFF.

The V and J genes are TRBV24-1 and TRBJ2-1, with D perhaps matching TRBD2 (6 bases). Per germline, CDR1 KGHDR and CDR2 SFDVKD. The CDR3 spans 15 residues. The V and J ends lost 8 bases and 8 bases respectively, with 21 bases between them. The CDR3, as DNA: TGTGCCACCAAAGGGCAGCGGAGGGCGGGCGATGAGCAGTTCTTC. Translation gives CATKGQRRAGDEQFF.

The chain couples TRBV5-1 to TRBJ2-7; 10 bases are a match to TRBD1. Germline V lookup: CDR1 SGHRS, CDR2 YFSETQ. V gave up 0 bases and J gave up 5 bases; unmatched junction bases: 8. The CDR3 spans 16 residues. CDR3 sequence reads: CASSLVELTGGNEQYF. The CDR3 bases are TGCGCCAGCAGCTTGGTGGAACTGACAGGGGGCAACGAGCAGTACTTC. The full variable domain, rest sourced from reference TRBV5-1 and TRBJ2-7, is KAGVTQTPRYLIKTRGQQVTLSCSPISGHRSVSWYQQTPGQGLQFLFEYFSETQRNKGNFPGRFSGRQFSNSRSEMNVSTLELGDSALYLCASSLVELTGGNEQYFGPGTRLTVT.

This rearrangement joins TRBV19 to TRBJ1-2, with 8 bases lining up with TRBD1. The V gene end was trimmed by 5 bases and the J gene end by 5 bases; junction bases not matched to a gene: 10. The CDR3 sequence is 15 residues long. Germline lookup yields CDR1 LNHDA and CDR2 SQIVND (reference sequence). The chain's CDR3 is CASSPEGQGSYGYTF. CDR3 sequence (DNA): TGTGCCAGTAGTCCCGAAGGACAGGGCTCTTATGGCTACACCTTC.

The chain links TRBV4-1 to TRBJ2-7, with a possible D match to TRBD1 (5 bases). Looked up from germline, CDR1 is MGHRA and CDR2 is YSYEKL. The CDR3 length is 18 residues. V was pared by 0 bases and J by 5 bases, with 23 bases between. CDR3 sequence: CASSQDSVDPVPGNEQYF. DNA for the CDR3: TGCGCCAGCAGCCAAGATTCGGTTGACCCCGTTCCAGGGAACGAGCAGTACTTC.

The rearrangement joins TRBV29-1 to TRBJ2-7, with TRBD2 as a possible D gene (6 bases). The CDR3 is 14 amino acids. CDR1 is SQVTM and CDR2 is ANQGSEA in the germline V gene. Trimming took off 7 bases at V and 0 bases at J, with 16 bases between the two ends. In nucleotides, the CDR3 is TGCAGCGCTATTGGCGGGGTGGCCTCCTACGAGCAGTACTTC. Translation gives CSAIGGVASYEQYF.

This chain links TRBV11-3 with TRBJ1-1; no definite D call. V was pared by 0 bases and J by 1 base, with 9 bases between. CDR1 and CDR2 (germline): SGHNT, YENEEA. The CDR3 is 15 amino acids. The DNA for the CDR3 is TGTGCCAGCAGCTTAGATCTACCAGGGAACACTGAAGCTTTCTTT. Its protein is CASSLDLPGNTEAFF.

This chain uses TRBV9 with TRBJ2-7; D is possibly TRBD2 (6 bases). The V end was cut by 0 bases, the J end by 4 bases, with 11 bases between. CDR3 length equals 14 residues. Germline assignment: CDR1 SGDLS and CDR2 YYNGEE. The CDR3 protein is CASSVGRDIYEQYF. The CDR3 DNA follows: TGTGCCAGCAGCGTAGGGCGGGATATATACGAGCAGTACTTC.

The chain uses TRBV6-5 and TRBJ1-2, with D unclear. V lost 11 bases to trimming and J lost 4 bases, with 14 bases between them. Germline V gene lookup returns CDR1 MNHEY and CDR2 SVGAGI. The CDR3 length is 12 residues. This CDR3 is CAGMSAGYGYTF. CDR3 bases: TGTGCCGGCATGAGTGCGGGCTATGGCTACACCTTC.

The chain couples TRBV6-2 or TRBV6-3 to TRBJ1-1, with TRBD1 identical over 8 bases. The germline CDR1 and CDR2 sequences are MNHEY and SVGEGT. V lost 5 bases and J lost 12; bases outside the gene matches: 17. CDR3 length: 15 residues. Here the CDR3 reads CASSPGLQGGEVTFF. The CDR3 nucleotides are TGTGCCAGCAGTCCCGGGCTACAGGGGGGCGAGGTAACTTTCTTT.

The chain recombines TRBV5-1 with TRBJ1-1; D perhaps matches TRBD1 (6 bases). The ends were cut back, 7 bases at V and 4 bases at J, with 11 bases in the middle. The CDR3 has 12 residues. Germline V gives CDR1 SGHRS, CDR2 YFSETQ. CDR3 amino acids: CASSQGGTEAFF. The DNA of the CDR3 is TGCGCCAGCTCCCAAGGGGGCACTGAAGCTTTCTTT.

The J gene is TRBJ1-2, the V gene TRBV5-4; maybe TRBD1 (6 bases). Trimming pared 4 bases from V and 3 bases from J, leaving 13 bases between. Germline V gives CDR1 SGHNT, CDR2 YYREEE (reference sequence). The CDR3 is 14 amino acids. The CDR3 is CASSNRDTYYGYTF. CDR3 bases: TGTGCCAGCAGCAACCGGGACACCTACTATGGCTACACCTTC.

This chain joins TRBV24-1 and TRBJ2-1, with 7 positions matching TRBD2. Looked up from germline, CDR1 is KGHDR and CDR2 is SFDVKD. The length of the CDR3 is 16 residues. The trim removed 2 bases at V and 3 bases at J, leaving 6 bases unmatched. The CDR3 DNA reads TGTGCCACCAGTGATTCGGCGGGAGCGATCTACAATGAGCAGTTCTTC. Residues: CATSDSAGAIYNEQFF.

The rearrangement uses TRBV20-1 and TRBJ2-1; weak D call: TRBD2 (6 bases). V gave up 1 base and J gave up 12 bases, with 10 bases separating them. The V gene's germline CDR1 is DFQATT and CDR2 SNEGSKA (reference sequence). This CDR3 spans 11 amino acids. Here the CDR3 DNA reads TGCAGTGCTAGAGTCGGGAGCGGGCAGTTCTTC. Translation gives CSARVGSGQFF.

This clone was seen a handful of times. V and J are TRBV24-1 and TRBJ2-7, with 7 bases aligning to TRBD1. The germline CDR1 and CDR2 sequences are KGHDR and SFDVKD. V lost 5 bases to trimming and J lost 5 bases; unmatched junction nucleotides: 11. The CDR3 spans 15 residues. In nucleotides, the CDR3 is TGTGCCACCAGTGGGCCAGAGACAGGGCAGGACGAGCAGTACTTC. This gives the protein CATSGPETGQDEQYF.